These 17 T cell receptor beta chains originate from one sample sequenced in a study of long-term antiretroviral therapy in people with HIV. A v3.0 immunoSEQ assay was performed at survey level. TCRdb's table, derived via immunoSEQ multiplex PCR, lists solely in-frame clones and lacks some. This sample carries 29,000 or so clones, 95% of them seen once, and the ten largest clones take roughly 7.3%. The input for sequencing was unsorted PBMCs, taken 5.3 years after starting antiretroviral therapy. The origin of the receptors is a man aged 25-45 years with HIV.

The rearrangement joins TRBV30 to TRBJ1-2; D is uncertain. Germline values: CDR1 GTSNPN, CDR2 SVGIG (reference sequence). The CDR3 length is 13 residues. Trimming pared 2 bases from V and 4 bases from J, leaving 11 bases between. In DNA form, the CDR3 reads TGTGCCTGGAGTAAACGGATATCCTATGGCTACACCTTC. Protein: CAWSKRISYGYTF.

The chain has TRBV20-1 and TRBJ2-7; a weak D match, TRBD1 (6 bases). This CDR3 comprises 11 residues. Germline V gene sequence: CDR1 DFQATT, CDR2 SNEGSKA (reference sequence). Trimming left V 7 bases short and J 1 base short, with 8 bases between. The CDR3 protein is CSGGQSYEQYF. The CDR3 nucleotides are TGCAGTGGTGGACAGTCCTACGAGCAGTACTTC.

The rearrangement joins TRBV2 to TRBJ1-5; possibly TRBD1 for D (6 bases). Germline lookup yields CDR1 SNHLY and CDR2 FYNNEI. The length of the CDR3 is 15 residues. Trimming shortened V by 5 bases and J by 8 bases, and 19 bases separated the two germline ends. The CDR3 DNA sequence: TGTGCCAGCAGTAGTAGGGGGGGGCAGGCGAAGCCCCAGCATTTT. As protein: CASSSRGGQAKPQHF.

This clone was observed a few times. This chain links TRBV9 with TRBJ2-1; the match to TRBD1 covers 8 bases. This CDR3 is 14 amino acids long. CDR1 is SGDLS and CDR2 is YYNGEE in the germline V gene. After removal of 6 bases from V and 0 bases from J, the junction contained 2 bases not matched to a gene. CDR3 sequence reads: CASTGQGSYNEQFF. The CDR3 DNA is TGTGCCAGCACCGGACAGGGCTCCTACAATGAGCAGTTCTTC.

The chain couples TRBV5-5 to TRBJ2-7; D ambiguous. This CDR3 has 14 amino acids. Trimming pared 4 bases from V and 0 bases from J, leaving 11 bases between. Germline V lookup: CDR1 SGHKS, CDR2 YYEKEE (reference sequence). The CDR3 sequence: CASSIDVSSYEQYF. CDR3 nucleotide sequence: TGTGCCAGCAGCATAGACGTGAGCTCCTACGAGCAGTACTTC.

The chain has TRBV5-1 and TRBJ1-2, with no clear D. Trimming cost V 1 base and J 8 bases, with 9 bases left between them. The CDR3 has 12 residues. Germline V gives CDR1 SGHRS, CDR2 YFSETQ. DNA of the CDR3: TGCGCCAGCAGCTTGTCAGGTTGGGGCTACACCTTC. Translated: CASSLSGWGYTF.

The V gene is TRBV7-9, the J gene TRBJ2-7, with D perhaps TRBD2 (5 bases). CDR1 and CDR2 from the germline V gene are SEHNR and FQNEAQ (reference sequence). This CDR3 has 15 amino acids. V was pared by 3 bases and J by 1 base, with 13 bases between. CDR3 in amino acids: CASSFGEGNSYEQYF. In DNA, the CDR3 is TGTGCCAGCAGCTTCGGGGAAGGAAATTCCTACGAGCAGTACTTC.

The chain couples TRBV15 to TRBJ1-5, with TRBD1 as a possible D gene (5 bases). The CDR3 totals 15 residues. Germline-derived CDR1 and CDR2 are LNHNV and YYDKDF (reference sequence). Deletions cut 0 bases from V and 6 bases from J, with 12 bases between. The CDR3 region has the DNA TGTGCCACCAGCAGAGATTTGGGGGTGAGTCAGCCCCAGCATTTT. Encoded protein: CATSRDLGVSQPQHF.

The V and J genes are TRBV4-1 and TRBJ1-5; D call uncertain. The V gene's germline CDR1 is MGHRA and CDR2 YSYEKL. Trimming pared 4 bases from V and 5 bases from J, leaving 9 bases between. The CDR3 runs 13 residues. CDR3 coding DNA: TGCGCCAGCAGCCCCTTGCAGGATCAGCCCCAGCATTTT. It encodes CASSPLQDQPQHF.

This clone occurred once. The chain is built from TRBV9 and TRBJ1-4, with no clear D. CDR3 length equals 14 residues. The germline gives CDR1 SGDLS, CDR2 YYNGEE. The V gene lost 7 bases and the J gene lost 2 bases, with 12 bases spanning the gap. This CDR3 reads CASGKTGTNEKLFF. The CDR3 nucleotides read TGTGCCAGCGGTAAGACGGGGACTAATGAAAAACTGTTTTTT.

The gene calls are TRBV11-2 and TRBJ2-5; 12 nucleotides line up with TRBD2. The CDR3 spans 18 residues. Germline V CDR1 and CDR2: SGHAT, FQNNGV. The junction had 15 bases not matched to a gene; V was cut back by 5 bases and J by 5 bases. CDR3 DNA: TGTGCCAGCAGCCAGACTAGCGGGGGAGGCCCAGCCGGGGAGACCCAGTACTTC. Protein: CASSQTSGGGPAGETQYF.

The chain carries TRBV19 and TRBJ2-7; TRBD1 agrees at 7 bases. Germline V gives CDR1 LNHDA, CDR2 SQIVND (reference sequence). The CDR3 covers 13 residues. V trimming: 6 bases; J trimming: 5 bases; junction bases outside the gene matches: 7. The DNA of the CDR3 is TGTGCCAGTAGCAACAGGGGAGTCCACGAGCAGTACTTC. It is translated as CASSNRGVHEQYF.

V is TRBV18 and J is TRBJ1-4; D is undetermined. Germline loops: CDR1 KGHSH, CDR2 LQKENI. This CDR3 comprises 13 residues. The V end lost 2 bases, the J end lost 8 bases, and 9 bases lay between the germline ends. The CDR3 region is CASSPGSEEKLFF. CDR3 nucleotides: TGTGCCAGCTCACCAGGGTCTGAGGAAAAACTGTTTTTT.

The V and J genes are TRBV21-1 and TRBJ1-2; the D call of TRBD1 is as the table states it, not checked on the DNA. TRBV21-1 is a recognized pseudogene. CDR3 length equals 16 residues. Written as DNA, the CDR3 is TGTGCCAGCAGCAAAGGTACAGGGGTCCATAACTATGGCTACACCTTC. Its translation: CASSKGTGVHNYGYTF.

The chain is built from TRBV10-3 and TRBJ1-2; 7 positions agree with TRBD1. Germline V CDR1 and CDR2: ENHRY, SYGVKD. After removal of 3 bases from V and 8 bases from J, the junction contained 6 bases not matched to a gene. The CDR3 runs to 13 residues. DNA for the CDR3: TGTGCCATCAGTGAATCAGGGGGACGGGGCTACACCTTC. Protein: CAISESGGRGYTF.

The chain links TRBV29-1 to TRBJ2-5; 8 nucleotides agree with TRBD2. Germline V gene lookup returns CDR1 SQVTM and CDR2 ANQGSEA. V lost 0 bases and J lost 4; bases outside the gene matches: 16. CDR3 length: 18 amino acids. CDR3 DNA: TGCAGCGTTGAAGAAAGGCCCGGGGCGGGAGGTTATCGAGAGACCCAGTACTTC. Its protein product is CSVEERPGAGGYRETQYF.

The CDR3: CASSFGFPARGHYEQYF. CDR3 DNA: TGTGCCAGCAGTTTCGGTTTTCCCGCCAGGGGGCACTACGAGCAGTACTTC. The chain uses TRBV28 and TRBJ2-7; TRBD1 matches at 8 bases. The CDR3 has 17 residues. CDR1 and CDR2 (germline): MDHEN, SYDVKM. V lost 3 bases, J lost 3 bases, and 13 bases stayed unmatched.